Below, 2 T cell receptor beta chains from the same sample are listed, as sequenced in a study of early T cells in non-severe SARS-CoV-2 infection. TCRdb re-called the 5' RACE reads through MiXCR, storing one row per CDR3 protein. Here the sample spans 55,000 to 65,000 distinct CDR3 sequences, over 7.5% being singletons. Material: whole blood. These receptors all come from an adult who was a healthcare worker with PCR-confirmed SARS-CoV-2 infection or an uninfected control (not recorded which).

This clonotype has only a few counts. The chain joins TRBV27 to TRBJ1-5; D unclear. V lost 0 bases and J lost 4, with 16 bases in between. The CDR3 is made up of 17 amino acids. The germline V gene has CDR1 MNHEY and CDR2 SMNVEV (reference sequence). DNA for the CDR3: TGTGCCAGCAGTTTATCAGGGCACCCGGGAGAGAATCAGCCCCAGCATTTT. It encodes CASSLSGHPGENQPQHF.

In its sample, this clonotype was seen many times. V is TRBV5-1 and J is TRBJ2-1; 7 bases fit TRBD2. Per the germline V gene, CDR1 is SGHRS and CDR2 is YFSETQ. Trimming took 5 bases from V and 0 from J; bases not matched to a gene: 17. CDR3 length: 19 residues. The CDR3 nucleotides are TGCGCCAGCAGGGGGGAGAGCGGGGTCCTTTCCCACTCCTACAATGAGCAGTTCTTC. Amino acid sequence: CASRGESGVLSHSYNEQFF.